This TCR beta chain was recovered during a study of Graves' ophthalmopathy and Graves' hyperthyroidism. Physicians reached a diagnosis by relying on clinical symptoms, serum thyroxine, TRAb, thyroid ultrasound and orbital computed tomography. From RNA, the CDR3 regions of TCR beta chains were amplified and sequenced. The first round was an RT-PCR with HTBI primers, and the second round was a multiplex PCR. TCRdb reprocessed the multiplex PCR reads with MiXCR, giving one entry per CDR3 protein. The sample consists of about 640,000 distinct CDR3 sequences, about 40% of them appearing once. Concerning this clonotype itself: One junction end disagrees with the germline gene, perhaps due to a read error.

The CDR3 is made up of 9 amino acids. Germline CDR1 is SQVTM and CDR2 is ANQGSEA. The receptor was derived from an adult man with Graves' ophthalmopathy. Sequences were obtained from peripheral blood. The chain combines TRBV29-1 with TRBJ1-1; no reliable D call. CDR3 in DNA: TGCAGCGCCCGAGGATTTACGGGTTTT. Protein: CSARGFTGF.